The clone carrying this TCR beta chain was seen a single time. The data belong to a study of blood T cell repertoires in COVID-19. About the research overall: There were acute and convalescent COVID-19 samples, and they came from the United States, Italy and Spain.

As handled by the study authors: Estimation of nucleated cell counts relied on the amplification of reference gene primers. Data came from immunoSEQ multiplex PCR; TCRdb stores just in-frame clones and leaves some out. The DNA was the basis for D and trimming; V, J and clone size are from that table. The sample holds more than 35,000 clones, approximately 80% seen once. This CDR3 is built from 13 residues. In germline, CDR1 is LNHDA, CDR2 SQIVND (reference sequence). The V end lost 7 bases, the J end lost 2 bases, and 9 bases lay between the germline ends. The TCR comes from a man between 70 and 80 years old with acute or convalescent COVID-19. Sequenced material: peripheral blood. The chain links TRBV19 to TRBJ1-3; D not resolved. The CDR3 here is CASMGVTGNTIYF. Here the CDR3 DNA reads TGTGCCAGTATGGGAGTCACTGGAAACACCATATATTTT.